Listed here are 17 T cell receptor beta chains from one sample, sequenced in a study of T cells in Graves' hyperthyroidism and ophthalmopathy. The TCR beta CDR3 regions underwent amplification using RNA transcripts as the source. With the HTBI primer set, the TCR CDR3 went through a first round of RT-PCR. TCRdb recomputed calls from the multiplex PCR reads with MiXCR, one row per CDR3 protein. The sample has a few hundred thousand distinct CDR3 sequences; 35% to 55% are singletons. The source material was peripheral blood or thyroid tissue (not recorded which). The origin of the receptors is a woman aged 18-29 years with Graves' hyperthyroidism.

CDR3 in amino acids: CSSGGQGRSPLHF. The CDR3 DNA sequence: TGCAGTTCTGGGGGACAGGGTCGATCACCCCTCCACTTT. This chain connects TRBV20-1 to TRBJ1-6, with 9 bases fitting TRBD1. With 8 bases clipped from V and 10 bases from J, the junction kept 9 bases outside the gene matches. CDR3 length: 13 amino acids. The germline V gene has CDR1 DFQATT and CDR2 SNEGSKA (reference sequence).

A note on this clonotype: One end of the junction does not line up with germline, which may come from a read error. The genes are TRBV29-1 and TRBJ1-1; 9 bases are a match to TRBD1. Germline CDR1 is SQVTM and CDR2 is ANQGSEA. The CDR3 runs 15 residues. In DNA, the CDR3 is TGCAGCGCTGTGGGCCAGGACAGGGGAAACACCGAAGCTTTCTTT. This sequence encodes CSAVGQDRGNTEAFF.

To note about this clonotype: At one end, the junction sequence differs from germline, possibly due to a read error. The chain links TRBV5-1 to TRBJ1-4; D may be TRBD1 (5 bases). The DNA end is a closer match to TRBJ2-2, so the J assignment may be wrong. Germline CDR1 reads SGHRS; CDR2 reads YFSETQ. This CDR3 spans 15 amino acids. The CDR3 loop reads CAGSRTSPNTGELFF. In DNA form, the CDR3 reads TGCGCCGGCAGCAGGACAAGTCCGAACACCGGGGAGCTGTTTTTT.

The chain combines TRBV7-2 with TRBJ1-2; D possibly corresponds to TRBD1 (5 bases). Between the trimmed V and J ends, which lost 4 bases and 10 bases, there was a span of 10 bases. This CDR3 spans 11 amino acids. Germline V gene sequence: CDR1 SGHTA, CDR2 FQGNSA. The CDR3, as DNA: TGTGCCAGCAGCTGGGTAGGGGACTACACCTTC. Translation: CASSWVGDYTF.

The rearrangement uses TRBV7-9 and TRBJ1-5, with 8 nucleotides matching TRBD1. Germline CDR1 and CDR2: SEHNR and FQNEAQ (reference sequence). CDR3 length: 14 amino acids. The junction had 4 bases not matched to a gene; V was cut back by 2 bases and J by 7 bases. This CDR3 reads CASSLQGASQPQHF. The CDR3, as DNA: TGTGCCAGCAGCTTACAGGGGGCAAGCCAGCCCCAGCATTTT.

This clonotype was counted ten times or more. V and J are TRBV7-9 and TRBJ1-1, with D unresolved. Deletions cut 7 bases from V and 1 base from J, with 19 bases between. From germline, CDR1 is SEHNR and CDR2 FQNEAQ (reference sequence). This CDR3 region has 16 residues. The CDR3 region is CASTPLRGSGNTEAFF. In DNA form, the CDR3 reads TGTGCCAGCACCCCCTTACGAGGGAGTGGGAACACTGAAGCTTTCTTT.

At least ten counts were recorded for this clonotype. The rearrangement joins TRBV7-9 to TRBJ2-5; D perhaps matches TRBD2 (5 bases). CDR3 length equals 13 residues. Germline-derived CDR1 and CDR2 are SEHNR and FQNEAQ (reference sequence). Trimming stripped 2 bases from V and 4 bases from J, with 8 bases between. Here the CDR3 DNA reads TGTGCCAGCAGCTTAAACGGAGGAGAGACCCAGTACTTC. This codes for CASSLNGGETQYF.

This chain connects TRBV7-9 to TRBJ2-2, with D unresolved. The germline V gene has CDR1 SEHNR and CDR2 FQNEAQ (reference sequence). This CDR3 spans 10 amino acids. Trimming removed 8 bases from V and 8 bases from J, with 6 bases in between. CDR3 in amino acids: CASLTGELFF. The CDR3 DNA sequence: TGTGCCAGCTTAACAGGGGAGCTGTTTTTT.

The count of this clonotype is one. The rearrangement uses TRBV19 and TRBJ2-1; tentative D call: TRBD2 (5 bases). The germline gives CDR1 LNHDA, CDR2 SQIVND (reference sequence). The V and J ends lost 4 bases and 6 bases respectively, with 16 bases between them. This CDR3 region has 15 residues. Here the CDR3 DNA reads TGTGCCAGTAGTAGGGTTTCGTCCCGGGGCAATGAGCAGTTCTTC. Protein product: CASSRVSSRGNEQFF.

The table lists this clonotype with many counts. The chain couples TRBV6-5 to TRBJ2-5; no clear D. The CDR3 loop spans 14 amino acids. V lost 0 bases, J lost 4 bases, and 9 bases lay in between. The germline V gene has CDR1 MNHEY and CDR2 SVGAGI. CDR3 sequence (DNA): TGTGCCAGCAGTTACTCTAACATTCCAGAGACCCAGTACTTC. This encodes CASSYSNIPETQYF.

The genes are TRBV7-3 and TRBJ2-1; tentative D call: TRBD2 (5 bases). The CDR3 sequence is 15 residues long. V was shortened by 2 bases and J by 4 bases, with 12 bases between the two germline ends. Germline V CDR1 and CDR2: SGHTA, FQGTGA. The DNA of the CDR3 is TGTGCCAGCAGCTTAGAGACTACACGGTACAATGAGCAGTTCTTC. Protein: CASSLETTRYNEQFF.

In its sample, this clonotype was seen many times. CDR3 coding DNA: TGTGCCATCAGTGGGGCGAGAGGCCAGGAAAAACTGTTTTTT. Protein product: CAISGARGQEKLFF. The rearrangement uses TRBV10-3 and TRBJ1-4; no clear D. Trimming shortened V by 4 bases and J by 8 bases, and 14 bases separated the two germline ends. CDR1 is ENHRY and CDR2 is SYGVKD in the germline V gene. The CDR3 is 14 amino acids.

The chain is built from TRBV19 and TRBJ1-1; D remains unclear. The CDR3 consists of 12 residues. Germline assignment: CDR1 LNHDA and CDR2 SQIVND (reference sequence). V gave up 5 bases and J gave up 1 base, with 5 bases separating them. In DNA, the CDR3 is TGTGCCAGTAGTGAACAGAACACTGAAGCTTTCTTT. The encoded protein is CASSEQNTEAFF.

In this sample, this clonotype turned up many times. This chain uses TRBV12-3 or TRBV12-4 with TRBJ2-7; possible D gene TRBD1, 6 bases. V was pared by 5 bases and J by 0 bases, with 14 bases between. The CDR3 extends over 15 amino acids. This CDR3 reads CASSLMGAASYEQYF. CDR3 sequence (DNA): TGTGCCAGCAGTCTAATGGGGGCGGCCTCCTACGAGCAGTACTTC.

This chain uses TRBV7-8 with TRBJ2-3, with D unresolved. The CDR3 length is 13 residues. Germline CDR1 reads SGHVS; CDR2 reads FQNEAQ. V gave up 5 bases and J gave up 0 bases, with 6 bases separating them. Here the CDR3 reads CASSKTSTDTQYF. DNA of the CDR3: TGTGCCAGCAGCAAGACAAGCACAGATACGCAGTATTTT.

The chain joins TRBV12-3 or TRBV12-4 to TRBJ2-3; 7 bases map to TRBD1. V shed 5 bases, J shed 4 bases, and the junction held 9 bases outside the gene matches. The CDR3 has 15 residues. CDR3 residues: CASSTRQGAADTQYF. The CDR3 coding sequence is TGTGCCAGCAGTACCCGACAGGGTGCCGCAGATACGCAGTATTTT.

The chain links TRBV20-1 to TRBJ2-5; D unresolved. Germline lookup yields CDR1 DFQATT and CDR2 SNEGSKA (reference sequence). The CDR3 sequence is 12 residues long. The CDR3 sequence is CSSPSYQETQYF. CDR3 nucleotide sequence: TGCAGCTCACCTTCATACCAAGAGACCCAGTACTTC.